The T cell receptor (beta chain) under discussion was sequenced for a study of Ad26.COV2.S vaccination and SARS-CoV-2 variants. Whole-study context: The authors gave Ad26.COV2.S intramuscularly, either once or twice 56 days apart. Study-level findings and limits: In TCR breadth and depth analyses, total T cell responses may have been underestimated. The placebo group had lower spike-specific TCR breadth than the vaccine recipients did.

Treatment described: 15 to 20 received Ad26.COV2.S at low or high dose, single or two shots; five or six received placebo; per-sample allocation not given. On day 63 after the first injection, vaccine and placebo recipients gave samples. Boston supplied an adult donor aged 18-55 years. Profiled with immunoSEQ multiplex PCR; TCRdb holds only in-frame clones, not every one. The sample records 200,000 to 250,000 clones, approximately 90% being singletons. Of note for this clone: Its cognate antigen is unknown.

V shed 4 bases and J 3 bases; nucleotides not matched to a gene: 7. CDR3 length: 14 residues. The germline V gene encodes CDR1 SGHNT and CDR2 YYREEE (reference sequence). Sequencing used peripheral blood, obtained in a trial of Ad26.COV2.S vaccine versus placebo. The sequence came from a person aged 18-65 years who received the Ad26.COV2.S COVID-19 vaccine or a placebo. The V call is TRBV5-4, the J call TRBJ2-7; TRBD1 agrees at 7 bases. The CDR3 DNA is TGTGCCAGCAGCGAGGGACAGTCGTACTACGAGCAGTACTTC. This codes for CASSEGQSYYEQYF.